This T cell receptor beta chain was found in a study of T cell responses to AZD1222 COVID-19 vaccine. Turning to the study itself: Analyses pooled second doses at about 4 or about 12 weeks.

Libraries were prepared by immunoSEQ multiplex PCR; TCRdb keeps only in-frame clonotypes and omits some of them. The table includes roughly 150,000 clones, 93% detected once. The count of this clone is one. Germline V gives CDR1 MNHEY, CDR2 SVGAGI. The CDR3 spans 14 residues. V lost 0 bases, J lost 2 bases, and 8 bases lay in between. Specimen: peripheral blood, collected on day 0 of AZD1222 vaccination. This TCR came from an adult in good health. The chain joins TRBV6-5 to TRBJ2-7, with a weak D call TRBD1 (5 bases). The CDR3 loop reads CASSYSAGTYEQYF. CDR3 nucleotides: TGTGCCAGCAGTTACTCGGCAGGGACCTACGAGCAGTACTTC.